The clone carrying this T cell receptor beta chain was observed at least ten times. What it binds is not known. This sample stems from a study of CD8 T cells in ankylosing spondylitis. Quantitative 5'-RACE with molecular barcodes generated TCR beta libraries. TCRdb independently ran MiXCR on the 5' RACE reads; one entry per CDR3 protein. The sample lists 500,000 or so distinct CDR3 sequences, approximately 5.3% occurring once. In germline, CDR1 is ENHRY, CDR2 SYGVKD. This CDR3 region has 14 residues. V trimming: 6 bases; J trimming: 2 bases; junction bases outside the gene matches: 3. Findings of the study overall: Characteristic of ankylosing spondylitis blood, it appeared, was a TCR beta motif comprising about eight highly homologous variants. Disease-linked clones were found to be CD8+ and relatively rare in peripheral blood. In the blood and synovial fluid of reactive arthritis, some motif variants had been previously reported. According to the report, clones linked to the disease were significantly enriched in matched synovial fluid samples taken from ankylosing spondylitis patients.

The TCR originated in a male donor with ankylosing spondylitis. J is TRBJ1-2 and V is TRBV10-3, with 10 bases aligning to TRBD1. The sequenced sample consisted of blood, either unsorted or a sorted T cell fraction (not recorded which). Here the CDR3 reads CAIRPGQGNYGYTF. CDR3 nucleotide sequence: TGTGCCATCAGACCGGGACAGGGGAACTATGGCTACACCTTC.